Each of the 31 T cell receptor beta chains below was sequenced from the same sample in a study of T cell responses to AZD1222 COVID-19 vaccine. Libraries were prepared by immunoSEQ multiplex PCR; TCRdb keeps only in-frame clonotypes and omits some of them. The sample lists some 100,000 clones, roughly 90% occurring once. Sequenced material: peripheral blood, taken 28 days after the second AZD1222 dose. The receptors stem from an adult who received the AZD1222 COVID-19 vaccine.

CDR3: CASTDLGGYEQYF. CDR3 DNA sequence: TGTGCCAGCACCGATCTGGGGGGTTACGAGCAGTACTTC. The gene calls are TRBV27 and TRBJ2-7; weak D call: TRBD2 (6 bases). Germline assignment: CDR1 MNHEY and CDR2 SMNVEV (reference sequence). V was shortened by 7 bases and J by 4 bases, with 14 bases between the two germline ends. This CDR3 contains 13 residues.

This chain connects TRBV10-3 to TRBJ2-2; possible D gene TRBD2, 6 bases. Deletions cut 6 bases from V and 0 bases from J, with 11 bases between. The germline V gene encodes CDR1 ENHRY and CDR2 SYGVKD. There are 15 residues in the CDR3. The CDR3 here is CAIRDGRANTGELFF. The CDR3 DNA sequence: TGTGCCATCAGGGACGGGAGAGCGAACACCGGGGAGCTGTTTTTT.

The V gene is TRBV7-3, the J gene TRBJ1-1; D is unresolved. Trimming shortened V by 5 bases and J by 10 bases, and 20 bases separated the two germline ends. From germline, CDR1 is SGHTA and CDR2 FQGTGA. The CDR3 contains 14 residues. The CDR3 DNA sequence: TGTGCCAGCAGCCTCTCCGGGCCCTGCCTACGAGCTTTCTTT. Encoded protein: CASSLSGPCLRAFF.

The chain couples TRBV28 to TRBJ2-4; perhaps TRBD1 as D (5 bases). Germline V gene lookup returns CDR1 MDHEN and CDR2 SYDVKM. CDR3 size: 15 residues. Trimming removed 5 bases at V and 4 bases at J, with 15 bases between. The CDR3 bases are TGTGCCAGCAGTCCTTATCCCCAGGGAAAAAACATTCAGTACTTC. Translating it yields CASSPYPQGKNIQYF.

This chain connects TRBV28 to TRBJ2-3, with TRBD2 matching over 9 bases. The CDR3 is made up of 16 amino acids. CDR1 MDHEN and CDR2 SYDVKM come from the germline V gene. V lost 10 bases to trimming and J lost 4 bases; unmatched junction nucleotides: 15. The CDR3 loop is CATAPLSGSFPDTQYF. As DNA, the CDR3 is TGTGCCACCGCACCCCTTAGCGGGAGTTTCCCAGATACGCAGTATTTT.

This clone is a singleton in its sample. The chain has TRBV7-3 and TRBJ2-3; 11 nucleotides line up with TRBD2. CDR3 length: 15 amino acids. V shed 5 bases and J 2 bases; nucleotides not matched to a gene: 3. Germline lookup yields CDR1 SGHTA and CDR2 FQGTGA. CDR3 nucleotide sequence: TGTGCCAGCAGCCCTAGCGGGGGGCTCACAGATACGCAGTATTTT. This encodes CASSPSGGLTDTQYF. Looking up the rest from reference TRBV7-3 and TRBJ2-3 gives the full variable domain: GAGVSQTPSNKVTEKGKYVELRCDPISGHTALYWYRQSLGQGPEFLIYFQGTGAADDSGLPNDRFFAVRPEGSVSTLKIQRTERGDSAVYLCASSPSGGLTDTQYFGPGTRLTVL.

This rearrangement joins TRBV2 to TRBJ2-7; 7 bases fit TRBD1. V dropped 9 bases and J dropped 2; count of bases not matched to a gene: 7. The CDR3 totals 13 residues. The V gene's germline CDR1 is SNHLY and CDR2 FYNNEI. CDR3 sequence: CARRGQGAYEQYF. The CDR3 DNA is TGTGCCAGACGGGGCCAGGGGGCCTACGAGCAGTACTTC.

This clone was observed once. The chain links TRBV2 to TRBJ1-4; D not resolved. This CDR3 has 14 amino acids. CDR1 is SNHLY, CDR2 FYNNEI, per germline. The V gene lost 6 bases and the J gene lost 1 base, with 9 bases spanning the gap. The DNA of the CDR3 is TGTGCCAGCAGGGGGATAGAAACTAATGAAAAACTGTTTTTT. Translating gives CASRGIETNEKLFF.

The genes are TRBV5-6 and TRBJ2-3; D ambiguous. Trimming left V 1 base short and J 1 base short, with 10 bases between. Germline V gene lookup returns CDR1 SGHDT and CDR2 YYEEEE. CDR3 length: 15 amino acids. CDR3 protein: CASSLWLGRTDTQYF. CDR3 nucleotide sequence: TGTGCCAGCAGCTTGTGGTTAGGTCGCACAGATACGCAGTATTTT. Together with reference TRBV5-6 and TRBJ2-3, the CDR3 gives the full variable domain: DAGVTQSPTHLIKTRGQQVTLRCSPKSGHDTVSWYQQALGQGPQFIFQYYEEEERQRGNFPDRFSGHQFPNYSSELNVNALLLGDSALYLCASSLWLGRTDTQYFGPGTRLTVL.

V is TRBV19 and J is TRBJ2-3; D is unresolved. The CDR3 runs 11 residues. Trimming left V 6 bases short and J 3 bases short, with 4 bases between. Germline-derived CDR1 and CDR2 are LNHDA and SQIVND (reference sequence). The DNA for the CDR3 is TGTGCCAGTAGCACGACAGATACGCAGTATTTT. Translating gives CASSTTDTQYF.

The chain couples TRBV7-8 to TRBJ2-1; D might be TRBD1 (5 bases). This CDR3 has 15 residues. Germline CDR1 and CDR2: SGHVS and FQNEAQ. The ends were cut back, 0 bases at V and 6 bases at J, with 12 bases in the middle. Here the CDR3 DNA reads TGTGCCAGCAGCTTAGCAAGGGGTCCCAGCAATGAGCAGTTCTTC. It is translated as CASSLARGPSNEQFF.

To note about this clone: The same CDR3 is also encoded by other DNA sequences in this sample. The rearrangement uses TRBV7-8 and TRBJ2-5; D ambiguous. V dropped 5 bases and J dropped 5 bases, with 9 bases sitting between them. This CDR3 has 12 residues. Germline V gene data show CDR1 as SGHVS and CDR2 as FQNEAQ. The CDR3 loop reads CASSHPGETQYF. The CDR3, as DNA: TGTGCCAGCAGCCACCCGGGCGAGACCCAGTACTTC.

The sample holds one count of this clone. The chain combines TRBV11-3 with TRBJ2-7; 8 bases line up with TRBD2. Looked up from germline, CDR1 is SGHNT and CDR2 is YENEEA. Trimming cost V 3 bases and J 5 bases; bases outside gene matches: 3. CDR3 length: 13 amino acids. The CDR3 here is CASSFGGVNEQYF. The CDR3 DNA reads as TGTGCCAGCAGCTTCGGGGGGGTCAACGAGCAGTACTTC.

The V and J genes are TRBV27 and TRBJ1-2; 7 bases are a match to TRBD1. The CDR3 totals 15 residues. CDR1 is MNHEY and CDR2 is SMNVEV in the germline V gene (reference sequence). Trimming removed 6 bases from V and 7 bases from J; junction bases left unmatched: 14. The CDR3 sequence: CASSGGYRGRVGYTF. The CDR3 DNA sequence: TGTGCCAGCAGCGGGGGGTACAGGGGACGGGTTGGCTACACCTTC.

The chain joins TRBV30 to TRBJ2-7, with TRBD1 matching over 7 bases. J lost 4 bases, V lost 1 base, and 4 bases had no gene match. Looked up from germline, CDR1 is GTSNPN and CDR2 is SVGIG (reference sequence). The CDR3 totals 13 residues. This chain's CDR3 is CAWSDGRGYEQYF. The CDR3 DNA reads TGTGCCTGGAGTGATGGCAGGGGGTACGAGCAGTACTTC.

This clone was seen a few times. The rearrangement links TRBV7-2 to TRBJ2-5, with 10 bases lining up with TRBD2. Per germline, CDR1 SGHTA and CDR2 FQGNSA. There are 15 residues in the CDR3. V trimming: 1 base; J trimming: 2 bases; junction bases outside the gene matches: 1. CDR3 coding DNA: TGTGCCAGCAGCTTAGGAGCGGGGGGGCAAGAGACCCAGTACTTC. Residues: CASSLGAGGQETQYF.

This clone was picked up one time. This chain connects TRBV10-2 to TRBJ2-6; the D gene is possibly TRBD1 (6 bases). Germline-derived CDR1 and CDR2 are WSHSY and SAAADI. The CDR3 has 16 residues. V was cut by 5 bases and J by 2 bases, with 13 bases left in between. The CDR3 spells CASSTHRDPGANVLTF. The CDR3 DNA reads TGCGCCAGCAGTACCCACAGGGATCCTGGGGCCAACGTCCTGACTTTC.

This CDR3 is CASSPRLAGATDTQYF. As DNA, the CDR3 is TGTGCCAGCTCACCTAGACTAGCGGGGGCCACAGATACGCAGTATTTT. The genes are TRBV18 and TRBJ2-3; 12 positions match TRBD2. The ends lost 3 bases at V and 2 bases at J; junction bases unmatched: 3. Germline loops: CDR1 KGHSH, CDR2 LQKENI. CDR3 size: 16 residues.

The sample holds a few counts of this clone. This rearrangement joins TRBV19 to TRBJ1-5; the D is unclear. The CDR3 length is 16 residues. Germline V gives CDR1 LNHDA, CDR2 SQIVND (reference sequence). V was clipped by 1 base and J by 3 bases, with 13 bases between them. Written as DNA, the CDR3 is TGTGCCAGTAGTATAGGGGGAGACGGCAACAATCAGCCCCAGCATTTT. Translated, it gives CASSIGGDGNNQPQHF.

V gene TRBV2 combines with J gene TRBJ1-3; no clear D. The germline CDR1 and CDR2 sequences are SNHLY and FYNNEI. The CDR3 length is 15 residues. V dropped 3 bases and J dropped 2 bases, with 11 bases sitting between them. The CDR3 bases are TGTGCCAGCAGTGACCTCCGGTTAGCTGGAAACACCATATATTTT. Its protein is CASSDLRLAGNTIYF.

This clone has a single count. The CDR3 region is CASSDSLAGDTQYF. DNA for the CDR3: TGTGCCAGCAGTGATAGTCTAGCGGGAGATACGCAGTATTTT. The chain couples TRBV2 to TRBJ2-3, with 8 bases fitting TRBD2. V shed 3 bases, J shed 5 bases, and the junction held 4 bases outside the gene matches. Germline assignment: CDR1 SNHLY and CDR2 FYNNEI. The CDR3 is made up of 14 amino acids. Drawing the rest from reference TRBV2 and TRBJ2-3, the complete variable domain is EPEVTQTPSHQVTQMGQEVILRCVPISNHLYFYWYRQILGQKVEFLVSFYNNEISEKSEIFDDQFSVERPDGSNFTLKIRSTKLEDSAMYFCASSDSLAGDTQYFGPGTRLTVL.

The gene calls are TRBV30 and TRBJ2-1; unclear D gene. Trimming removed 7 bases from V and 0 bases from J, with 16 bases in between. The CDR3 has 15 residues. CDR1 is GTSNPN and CDR2 is SVGIG in the germline V gene (reference sequence). CDR3 nucleotides: TGTGCCTCCCAAAATGGTTCGGGCTCCTACAATGAGCAGTTCTTC. Translated: CASQNGSGSYNEQFF.

The J gene is TRBJ1-2, the V gene TRBV27, with 8 bases matching TRBD1. This CDR3 spans 14 amino acids. From germline, CDR1 is MNHEY and CDR2 SMNVEV (reference sequence). Trimming removed 4 bases from V and 4 bases from J; junction bases left unmatched: 5. This CDR3 is CASSSQGARYGYTF. CDR3 coding DNA: TGTGCCAGCAGTTCCCAGGGGGCGCGCTATGGCTACACCTTC.

This rearrangement joins TRBV27 to TRBJ2-3; 7 bases match TRBD2. This CDR3 is built from 15 residues. Germline trimming cut 2 bases from V and 7 bases from J; bases unmatched to any gene: 9. Germline V gives CDR1 MNHEY, CDR2 SMNVEV (reference sequence). The CDR3 DNA sequence: TGTGCCAGCAGTTTAGGGGGGGGGTTTACGAATACGCAGTATTTT. It encodes CASSLGGGFTNTQYF.

The chain recombines TRBV9 with TRBJ2-7; TRBD2 agrees at 13 bases. J gave up 4 bases and V 4 bases, and 5 bases lay outside the gene matches. Germline-derived CDR1 and CDR2 are SGDLS and YYNGEE. The CDR3 loop spans 15 amino acids. This CDR3 reads CASSPGLAGAYEQYF. The CDR3 DNA is TGTGCCAGCAGCCCCGGACTAGCGGGGGCATACGAGCAGTACTTC.

The chain carries TRBV7-3 and TRBJ2-3, with D possibly matching TRBD2 (6 bases). With 5 bases removed from V and 1 base from J, the gap between germline ends came to 13 bases. Looked up from germline, CDR1 is SGHTA and CDR2 is FQGTGA. The CDR3 covers 15 residues. The CDR3 reads CASSPLGGGTDTQYF. As DNA, the CDR3 is TGTGCCAGCAGCCCCCTCGGCGGGGGCACAGATACGCAGTATTTT.

This clone was detected only a few times. This chain links TRBV7-9 with TRBJ1-6, with 9 bases identical to TRBD1. The length of the CDR3 is 15 residues. Germline trimming cut 1 base from V and 9 bases from J; bases unmatched to any gene: 4. Germline assignment: CDR1 SEHNR and CDR2 FQNEAQ (reference sequence). CDR3 region: CASSLGRTGVSPLHF. The CDR3 DNA follows: TGTGCCAGCAGCTTAGGCCGGACAGGGGTTTCACCCCTCCACTTT.

This clone was counted a single time. CDR3 bases: TGTGCCAGCAGGGCTGGGATTGCGACAGGGGGAGGAGAGACCCAGTACTTC. Translation: CASRAGIATGGGETQYF. The V and J genes are TRBV28 and TRBJ2-5, with 9 bases aligning to TRBD1. This CDR3 has 17 amino acids. The ends lost 6 bases at V and 4 bases at J; junction bases unmatched: 15. CDR1 is MDHEN, CDR2 SYDVKM, per germline.

V is TRBV12-3 or TRBV12-4 and J is TRBJ1-4, with D uncertain. The CDR3 sequence is 13 residues long. V was pared by 3 bases and J by 8 bases, with 10 bases between. The CDR3 reads CASSFISGEKLFF. The CDR3 DNA reads TGTGCCAGCAGTTTTATCAGTGGCGAAAAACTGTTTTTT.

The rearrangement joins TRBV10-3 to TRBJ1-2; possibly TRBD1 for D (5 bases). The V gene lost 2 bases and the J gene lost 3 bases, with 19 bases spanning the gap. CDR3 length: 17 residues. Germline CDR1 ENHRY, CDR2 SYGVKD. The CDR3 coding sequence is TGTGCCATCAGTGAGGGCAGGAGTAAGGGGCGGTACTATGGCTACACCTTC. It is translated as CAISEGRSKGRYYGYTF.

The rearrangement links TRBV28 to TRBJ1-2; the D gene is possibly TRBD1 (5 bases). The CDR3 has 13 residues. With 10 bases removed from V and 8 bases from J, the gap between germline ends came to 20 bases. Germline V gives CDR1 MDHEN, CDR2 SYDVKM. The CDR3: CAITKLRGGGYTF. The DNA of the CDR3 is TGTGCCATCACAAAGCTCCGGGGGGGAGGCTACACCTTC.